Presented here are 8 T cell receptor beta chains from one specimen sequenced in a study of T cells in Graves' hyperthyroidism and ophthalmopathy. Template material for amplifying TCR beta CDR3 regions consisted of RNA transcripts. The HTBI primer set drove a first-round RT-PCR of the TCR CDR3. TCRdb reanalysed the multiplex PCR reads using MiXCR and keeps one entry per CDR3 protein. The profile covers around 380,000 distinct CDR3 sequences, with roughly 13% appearing a single time and 20% to 25% taken by the ten largest. The sequencing input was blood. Source of these receptors: a man younger than 45 with Graves' hyperthyroidism that later progressed to Graves' ophthalmopathy.

This clonotype appeared many times. The chain carries TRBV30 and TRBJ2-7; D not resolved. CDR3 length: 11 residues. The V end lost 0 bases, the J end lost 6 bases, and 6 bases lay between the germline ends. Germline V gene data show CDR1 as GTSNPN and CDR2 as SVGIG (reference sequence). CDR3 loop: CAWSVLGEQYF. The CDR3 nucleotides are TGTGCCTGGAGTGTACTGGGCGAGCAGTACTTC.

The chain recombines TRBV11-2 with TRBJ2-1, with 12 bases aligning to TRBD2. This CDR3 contains 17 residues. CDR1 and CDR2 from the germline V gene are SGHAT and FQNNGV. V dropped 5 bases and J dropped 2; count of bases not matched to a gene: 7. Here the CDR3 reads CASSIRLAGDPYNEQFF. CDR3 nucleotide sequence: TGTGCCAGCAGCATAAGACTAGCGGGGGATCCCTACAATGAGCAGTTCTTC.

This clonotype was observed at least ten times. This chain joins TRBV5-1 and TRBJ2-5; TRBD1 matches 8 bases. Germline values: CDR1 SGHRS, CDR2 YFSETQ. This CDR3 comprises 15 residues. The V gene end was trimmed by 0 bases and the J gene end by 2 bases; junction bases not matched to a gene: 3. As DNA, the CDR3 is TGCGCCAGCAGCTTGGGACAGGGGATGCAAGAGACCCAGTACTTC. Its protein is CASSLGQGMQETQYF.

This clonotype was observed a few times. The V and J genes are TRBV27 and TRBJ2-4; D perhaps matches TRBD2 (5 bases). This CDR3 contains 13 residues. V lost 3 bases and J 2 bases, leaving 5 bases between the germline ends. Per germline, CDR1 MNHEY and CDR2 SMNVEV (reference sequence). The CDR3 loop is CASSLDSKNIQYF. Written as DNA, the CDR3 is TGTGCCAGCAGTTTGGACTCCAAAAACATTCAGTACTTC.

The gene calls are TRBV12-3 or TRBV12-4 and TRBJ2-7; D is possibly TRBD1 or TRBD2 (6 bases each). The CDR3 extends over 15 amino acids. V was cut by 1 base and J by 2 bases, with 12 bases left in between. CDR3 sequence: CASSLGLEGAYEQYF. CDR3 in DNA: TGTGCCAGCAGTTTAGGACTAGAGGGGGCCTACGAGCAGTACTTC.

This clonotype was recorded at least ten times. The chain combines TRBV20-1 with TRBJ2-1, with TRBD1 matching 8 bases. The ends lost 3 bases at V and 3 bases at J; junction bases unmatched: 1. The CDR3 sequence is 13 residues long. The germline V gene encodes CDR1 DFQATT and CDR2 SNEGSKA (reference sequence). CDR3 nucleotide sequence: TGCAGTGCTAGGACAGGGGACTACAATGAGCAGTTCTTC. Translating it yields CSARTGDYNEQFF.

The CDR3 bases are TGTGCCAGTATCTTACAGGGGGGCAAAGGAAGCAATCAGCCCCAGCATTTT. Translated, it gives CASILQGGKGSNQPQHF. This rearrangement joins TRBV19 to TRBJ1-5; TRBD1 aligns across 8 bases. The CDR3 covers 17 residues. V lost 7 bases, J lost 1 base, and 12 bases stayed unmatched. Germline loops: CDR1 LNHDA, CDR2 SQIVND (reference sequence). Full variable domain (rest looked up from reference TRBV19 and TRBJ1-5): DGGITQSPKYLFRKEGQNVTLSCEQNLNHDAMYWYRQDPGQGLRLIYYSQIVNDFQKGDIAEGYSVSREKKESFPLTVTSAQKNPTAFYLCASILQGGKGSNQPQHFGDGTRLSIL.

The V gene is TRBV6-1, the J gene TRBJ2-2; 10 bases are shared with TRBD2. J gave up 7 bases and V 6 bases, and 5 bases lay outside the gene matches. CDR3 size: 14 residues. The V gene's germline CDR1 is MNHNS and CDR2 SASEGT. This CDR3 reads CASRKAGGVGELFF. The CDR3 DNA is TGTGCCAGCAGGAAAGCGGGGGGGGTCGGGGAGCTGTTTTTT.